Listed here is a single TCR beta chain. This record comes from a study of T cell changes during pregnancy in multiple sclerosis. The data were produced by immunoSEQ multiplex PCR, yet TCRdb's version contains in-frame clones alone and is incomplete. The table includes some 85,000 clones, over 90% detected once. The receptor comes from a female donor with multiple sclerosis, enrolled in a pregnancy study. Sequences were derived from peripheral blood, sampled in the third trimester of pregnancy.

The CDR3 spells CASSPTGGGEKLFF. The DNA of the CDR3 is TGCGCCAGCAGCCCGACAGGGGGCGGTGAAAAACTGTTTTTT. V is TRBV5-1 and J is TRBJ1-4; TRBD1 matches 10 bases. J was trimmed by 7 bases and V by 4 bases; bases with no gene match: 4. Germline-derived CDR1 and CDR2 are SGHRS and YFSETQ. This CDR3 comprises 14 residues.